A single sample is the source of the 30 T cell receptor beta chains below, sequenced in a study of shared clonotypes between healthy human individuals. The method was immunoSEQ multiplex PCR; TCRdb's version includes in-frame clones alone and lacks a portion of them. The sample has roughly 2,500,000 clones, 90% to 95% seen once; the top ten hold around 0.4%. Sequencing was performed on naive CD4+ T cells from PBMCs. The subset was: CD45RA+ positively selected. These receptors were obtained from a man younger than 35 in good health. Some clones in this sample may be carry-over from other donors' samples.

This sequence joins TRBV9 and TRBJ2-3, with D unclear. Trimming left V 3 bases short and J 3 bases short, with 14 bases between. The length of the CDR3 is 15 residues. Germline values: CDR1 SGDLS, CDR2 YYNGEE. The CDR3 DNA is TGTGCCAGCAGCGGAACCTCTGTGGGGACAGATACGCAGTATTTT. This translates into CASSGTSVGTDTQYF.

The rearrangement uses TRBV28 and TRBJ2-7; no firm D call. CDR1 and CDR2 from the germline V gene are MDHEN and SYDVKM. The V and J ends lost 5 bases and 3 bases respectively, with 8 bases between them. There are 12 residues in the CDR3. The CDR3 DNA reads as TGTGCCAGCAGTACCTCAATCTACGAGCAGTACTTC. This sequence encodes CASSTSIYEQYF. Complete variable domain (other parts from reference TRBV28 and TRBJ2-7): DVKVTQSSRYLVKRTGEKVFLECVQDMDHENMFWYRQDPGLGLRLIYFSYDVKMKEKGDIPEGYSVSREKKERFSLILESASTNQTSMYLCASSTSIYEQYFGPGTRLTVT.

The rearrangement links TRBV7-2 to TRBJ2-5, with no clear D. The CDR3 contains 11 residues. Germline V lookup: CDR1 SGHTA, CDR2 FQGNSA. CDR3 sequence: CAQHRQETQYF. In DNA, the CDR3 is TGTGCACAGCACAGACAAGAGACCCAGTACTTC.

The chain combines TRBV25-1 with TRBJ2-1, with 11 bases matching TRBD2. CDR1 and CDR2 from the germline V gene are MGHDK and SYGVNS. The V and J ends lost 6 bases and 6 bases, in that order; junction bases with no gene match: 16. The CDR3 loop spans 18 amino acids. CDR3 protein: CASSQSQGTSGHLNEQFF. As DNA, the CDR3 is TGTGCCAGCAGCCAAAGCCAGGGGACTAGCGGCCACCTCAATGAGCAGTTCTTC.

The chain has TRBV4-2 and TRBJ2-1; tentatively, D is TRBD2 (6 bases). CDR1 is LGHNA and CDR2 is YNFKEQ in the germline V gene. The CDR3 totals 16 residues. V lost 3 bases, J lost 5 bases, and 17 bases lay in between. For the CDR3, the DNA is TGTGCCAGCAGCCACCCCGGGACTCAAGTAGACAATGAGCAGTTCTTC. This translates into CASSHPGTQVDNEQFF.

As concerns this clone: Other nucleotide sequences in the sample specify the same CDR3. The V gene is TRBV5-1, the J gene TRBJ2-1; tentative D call: TRBD2 (7 bases). V shed 5 bases and J shed 5 bases, with 17 bases lying between them. The CDR3 spans 15 residues. The germline gives CDR1 SGHRS, CDR2 YFSETQ. DNA of the CDR3: TGCGCCAGCAGTTGGGGGCTAGCGGACAACAATGAGCAGTTCTTC. Translated, it gives CASSWGLADNNEQFF.

This chain links TRBV30 with TRBJ2-1; TRBD2 agrees at 14 bases. Germline CDR1 GTSNPN, CDR2 SVGIG (reference sequence). This CDR3 comprises 19 residues. The junction had 13 bases not matched to a gene; V was cut back by 1 base and J by 5 bases. In DNA, the CDR3 is TGTGCCTGGAGTGGTTATCTGGGACTAGCGGGAGTCCCCAACAATGAGCAGTTCTTC. This translates into CAWSGYLGLAGVPNNEQFF.

The chain carries TRBV30 and TRBJ2-1, with a weak D call TRBD1 (5 bases). This CDR3 spans 13 amino acids. V lost 1 base to trimming and J lost 6 bases, with 10 bases between them. Per the germline V gene, CDR1 is GTSNPN and CDR2 is SVGIG (reference sequence). The CDR3 coding sequence is TGTGCCTGGAGTGCCGGACACTCCAATGAGCAGTTCTTC. Encoded protein: CAWSAGHSNEQFF.

DNA for the CDR3: TGTGCCAGCAGCTTAAGCCCCCCGAATAGACAGGGACCCTCCTACAATGAGCAGTTCTTC. Its translation: CASSLSPPNRQGPSYNEQFF. V gene TRBV7-7 combines with J gene TRBJ2-1, with 7 bases lining up with TRBD1. CDR1 is SSHAT, CDR2 FNYEAQ, per germline (reference sequence). The CDR3 contains 20 residues. The J segment lost 0 bases and the V segment lost 2 bases, leaving 16 bases of the junction unmatched. Full variable domain (rest looked up from reference TRBV7-7 and TRBJ2-1): GAGVSQSPRYKVTKRGQDVTLRCDPISSHATLYWYQQALGQGPEFLTYFNYEAQPDKSGLPSDRFSAERPEGSISTLTIQRTEQRDSAMYRCASSLSPPNRQGPSYNEQFFGPGTRLTVL.

This chain links TRBV7-2 with TRBJ2-6; 11 bases are shared with TRBD2. CDR1 and CDR2 (germline): SGHTA, FQGNSA. This CDR3 is built from 19 residues. V shed 0 bases, J shed 0 bases, and the junction held 4 bases outside the gene matches. CDR3 nucleotides: TGTGCCAGCAGCTTAGCGGGACTAGCGGTCATCTCTGGGGCCAACGTCCTGACTTTC. Translating gives CASSLAGLAVISGANVLTF.

This rearrangement joins TRBV7-3 to TRBJ1-3; tentatively, D is TRBD1 (6 bases). Looked up from germline, CDR1 is SGHTA and CDR2 is FQGTGA. CDR3 size: 16 residues. Trimming stripped 5 bases from V and 4 bases from J, with 18 bases between. CDR3 sequence: CASSPSYREGGNTIYF. Written as DNA, the CDR3 is TGTGCCAGCAGCCCCAGCTACAGGGAAGGAGGAAACACCATATATTTT.

This clone was detected only once. Other DNA sequences in the sample encode the same CDR3. The gene calls are TRBV5-1 and TRBJ2-2; no firm D call. V was shortened by 4 bases and J by 0 bases, with 4 bases between the two germline ends. The V gene's germline CDR1 is SGHRS and CDR2 YFSETQ. CDR3 length: 13 amino acids. CDR3 residues: CASSTANTGELFF. The CDR3 coding sequence is TGCGCCAGCAGCACCGCGAACACCGGGGAGCTGTTTTTT.

V gene TRBV5-1 combines with J gene TRBJ1-1; D gene ambiguous. The CDR3 is made up of 14 amino acids. CDR1 is SGHRS and CDR2 is YFSETQ in the germline V gene. The V gene lost 0 bases and the J gene lost 4 bases, with 10 bases spanning the gap. The CDR3 loop reads CASSLESPGTEAFF. In DNA form, the CDR3 reads TGCGCCAGCAGCTTGGAGAGCCCAGGCACTGAAGCTTTCTTT.

This chain joins TRBV18 and TRBJ2-1; 8 bases are shared with TRBD2. The CDR3 loop spans 17 amino acids. Per germline, CDR1 KGHSH and CDR2 LQKENI. The trim removed 2 bases at V and 5 bases at J, leaving 11 bases unmatched. The CDR3 is CASSPRPTGTRDNEQFF. The CDR3 DNA reads TGTGCCAGCTCACCAAGACCCACCGGGACTAGGGACAATGAGCAGTTCTTC.

The chain uses TRBV2 and TRBJ1-4; D remains ambiguous. Germline-derived CDR1 and CDR2 are SNHLY and FYNNEI. Trimming cost V 2 bases and J 6 bases, with 10 bases left between them. This CDR3 comprises 14 residues. CDR3 residues: CASSEIPSYEKLFF. CDR3 bases: TGTGCCAGCAGTGAAATACCCAGTTATGAAAAACTGTTTTTT.

The rearrangement uses TRBV5-1 and TRBJ1-4; tentative D call: TRBD1 (5 bases). The germline V gene has CDR1 SGHRS and CDR2 YFSETQ. CDR3 length equals 15 residues. Trimming left V 3 bases short and J 5 bases short, with 14 bases between. Written as DNA, the CDR3 is TGCGCCAGCAGCTCCGGGGGAGGTAGAAATGAAAAACTGTTTTTT. Amino acids: CASSSGGGRNEKLFF.

This clone has just one count. The genes are TRBV6-6 and TRBJ1-2, with unresolved D. V was cut by 8 bases and J by 8 bases, with 15 bases left in between. CDR3 size: 12 residues. Germline V lookup: CDR1 MNHNY, CDR2 SVGAGI (reference sequence). CDR3 DNA: TGTGCCAGCGCCCGGCAGCCGGGAGGCTACACCTTC. Amino acids: CASARQPGGYTF.

CDR3 nucleotides: TGCGCCAGCAGCTACCCGGCAGGCGCCACAGATACGCAGTATTTT. Protein: CASSYPAGATDTQYF. The chain combines TRBV5-1 with TRBJ2-3; D uncertain. CDR1 and CDR2 from the germline V gene are SGHRS and YFSETQ. This CDR3 comprises 15 residues. V lost 3 bases and J 2 bases, leaving 13 bases between the germline ends.

In DNA form, the CDR3 reads TGCGCCAGCAGCTCTGGAACAGGGATCAACGGGGAGCTGTTTTTT. Its protein product is CASSSGTGINGELFF. The chain has TRBV5-1 and TRBJ2-2, with D maybe TRBD1 (6 bases). CDR3 length: 15 residues. The ends were cut back, 3 bases at V and 7 bases at J, with 16 bases in the middle. The germline V gene has CDR1 SGHRS and CDR2 YFSETQ.

The chain joins TRBV6-4 to TRBJ1-5; 10 bases map to TRBD1. The V gene end was trimmed by 2 bases and the J gene end by 4 bases; junction bases not matched to a gene: 5. This CDR3 is 16 amino acids long. Germline V gene lookup returns CDR1 MRHNA and CDR2 SNTAGT. The CDR3 is CASSDKGTGENQPQHF. The CDR3 DNA follows: TGTGCCAGCAGTGACAAGGGGACAGGGGAAAATCAGCCCCAGCATTTT.

This chain uses TRBV5-3 with TRBJ2-2; either TRBD1 or TRBD2 may fit D (6 bases each). TRBV5-3 is sorted into the ORF group, with uncertain function. The CDR3 loop spans 15 amino acids. V was cut by 5 bases and J by 3 bases, with 14 bases left in between. The CDR3 DNA sequence: TGTGCCAGAAGGCGGGACACACAATACACCGGGGAGCTGTTTTTT. As protein: CARRRDTQYTGELFF.

This chain connects TRBV10-3 to TRBJ1-3; tentative D call: TRBD1 (6 bases). The CDR3 sequence is 14 residues long. The germline gives CDR1 ENHRY, CDR2 SYGVKD. The germline V and J ends were trimmed by 3 bases and 9 bases, with 15 bases remaining between them. Here the CDR3 DNA reads TGTGCCATCAGTGAAACAGGGCTTTTGGGCACCATATATTTT. Protein: CAISETGLLGTIYF.

This chain links TRBV5-4 with TRBJ2-1; TRBD2 might be the D (5 bases). The V end was cut by 3 bases, the J end by 0 bases, with 13 bases between. Germline CDR1 and CDR2: SGHNT and YYREEE (reference sequence). The CDR3 is 16 amino acids. CDR3 loop: CASSSLEVSSYNEQFF. The CDR3 DNA is TGTGCCAGCAGCTCTTTGGAGGTCAGCTCCTACAATGAGCAGTTCTTC.

The genes are TRBV4-1 and TRBJ2-7; 8 bases are a match to TRBD2. This CDR3 contains 17 residues. The ends lost 1 base at V and 2 bases at J; junction bases unmatched: 10. Germline CDR1 is MGHRA and CDR2 is YSYEKL. CDR3 DNA sequence: TGCGCCAGCAGCCAAGTTTATCTAGCGGGTGTTACCTACGAGCAGTACTTC. As protein: CASSQVYLAGVTYEQYF.

The V call is TRBV9, the J call TRBJ2-1, with 8 bases fitting TRBD2. Germline V gene data show CDR1 as SGDLS and CDR2 as YYNGEE. The CDR3 is 15 amino acids. V lost 6 bases, J lost 7 bases, and 12 bases stayed unmatched. The CDR3 nucleotides are TGTGCCAGCAACCCCACAGCGGGAGTACTGAATGAGCAGTTCTTC. This encodes CASNPTAGVLNEQFF.

The chain uses TRBV5-1 and TRBJ1-2; no reliable D call. In germline, CDR1 is SGHRS, CDR2 YFSETQ. The CDR3 is 13 residues long. V was clipped by 4 bases and J by 0 bases, with 7 bases between them. CDR3 bases: TGCGCCAGCAGCGTCAGCGCTAACTATGGCTACACCTTC. Translated, it gives CASSVSANYGYTF.

The chain uses TRBV7-9 and TRBJ1-6; D gene ambiguous. CDR1 is SEHNR, CDR2 FQNEAQ, per germline (reference sequence). Trimming stripped 3 bases from V and 5 bases from J, with 14 bases between. The CDR3 has 16 amino acids. The CDR3 DNA follows: TGTGCCAGCAGCTTCCTAGACACCGCGGATAATTCACCCCTCCACTTT. Its translation is CASSFLDTADNSPLHF.

V usage is TRBV29-1 and J usage is TRBJ2-4; D is uncertain. The V gene's germline CDR1 is SQVTM and CDR2 ANQGSEA. This CDR3 is built from 13 residues. Trimming stripped 5 bases from V and 7 bases from J, with 15 bases between. Here the CDR3 reads CSVYILLGNIQYF. CDR3 sequence (DNA): TGCAGCGTTTACATCCTCCTTGGGAACATTCAGTACTTC. Drawing the rest from reference TRBV29-1 and TRBJ2-4, the complete variable domain is SAVISQKPSRDICQRGTSLTIQCQVDSQVTMMFWYRQQPGQSLTLIATANQGSEATYESGFVIDKFPISRPNLTFSTLTVSNMSPEDSSIYLCSVYILLGNIQYFGAGTRLSVL.

This sequence joins TRBV5-1 and TRBJ1-3; no firm D call. The CDR3 is 16 residues long. Germline-derived CDR1 and CDR2 are SGHRS and YFSETQ. V was clipped by 0 bases and J by 4 bases, with 14 bases between them. This CDR3 is CASSLVAREIGNTIYF. For the CDR3, the DNA is TGCGCCAGCAGCTTGGTGGCCAGAGAGATCGGAAACACCATATATTTT. Complete variable domain (other parts from reference TRBV5-1 and TRBJ1-3): KAGVTQTPRYLIKTRGQQVTLSCSPISGHRSVSWYQQTPGQGLQFLFEYFSETQRNKGNFPGRFSGRQFSNSRSEMNVSTLELGDSALYLCASSLVAREIGNTIYFGEGSWLTVV.

This clone has a handful of counts. The rearrangement links TRBV19 to TRBJ2-2; D is possibly TRBD2 (5 bases). The CDR3 is made up of 14 amino acids. Germline assignment: CDR1 LNHDA and CDR2 SQIVND (reference sequence). V was cut by 3 bases and J by 6 bases, with 11 bases left in between. The CDR3 coding sequence is TGTGCCAGTAGTATGAGGACTCCGCCCGGGGAGCTGTTTTTT. Its translation: CASSMRTPPGELFF. Together with reference TRBV19 and TRBJ2-2, the CDR3 gives the full variable domain: DGGITQSPKYLFRKEGQNVTLSCEQNLNHDAMYWYRQDPGQGLRLIYYSQIVNDFQKGDIAEGYSVSREKKESFPLTVTSAQKNPTAFYLCASSMRTPPGELFFGEGSRLTVL.